One and the same sample provided the 14 T cell receptor beta chains below, sequenced in a study of Graves' ophthalmopathy and Graves' hyperthyroidism. Amplifying from RNA transcripts, the study obtained TCR beta CDR3 regions. Following a first-round RT-PCR that used HTBI primers, a second-round multiplex PCR was carried out. TCRdb independently ran MiXCR on the multiplex PCR reads; one entry per CDR3 protein. In the table there are more than 1,000,000 distinct CDR3 sequences, about two fifths of which are singletons. Sequencing input: peripheral blood or thyroid tissue (not recorded which). The receptor set was obtained from an adult man with Graves' hyperthyroidism.

This clonotype was detected ten times or more. This sequence joins TRBV20-1 and TRBJ2-7; 11 bases are shared with TRBD2. Germline lookup yields CDR1 DFQATT and CDR2 SNEGSKA (reference sequence). V dropped 4 bases and J dropped 5; count of bases not matched to a gene: 13. There are 16 residues in the CDR3. The CDR3 DNA sequence: TGCAGTGCTAATGACCTCTTTAGCGGGAGGGCCAACGAGCAGTACTTC. Its translation is CSANDLFSGRANEQYF.

The table lists this clonotype with a few counts. This sequence joins TRBV12-3 or TRBV12-4 and TRBJ2-2, with 8 bases lining up with TRBD2. J was trimmed by 4 bases and V by 1 base; bases with no gene match: 8. The CDR3 totals 17 residues. This CDR3 reads CASSLGVLAGPTGELFF. The DNA of the CDR3 is TGTGCCAGCAGTTTAGGTGTGTTAGCGGGACCCACCGGGGAGCTGTTTTTT.

This clonotype was detected only a few times. Mismatch with germline at one junction end may stem from a read error. This chain connects TRBV7-7 to TRBJ2-7; 10 positions match TRBD2. Germline CDR1 and CDR2: SSHAT and FNYEAQ (reference sequence). The CDR3 extends over 18 amino acids. CDR3 in amino acids: CASSLGPTSGTKPYEQYF. For the CDR3, the DNA is TGTGCTAGCAGCTTAGGACCAACTAGCGGGACAAAACCTTACGAGCAGTACTTC.

The CDR3 sequence is CASSPPGGANTGELFF. The CDR3 nucleotides are TGTGCCAGCAGCCCCCCTGGGGGCGCCAACACCGGGGAGCTGTTTTTT. The J gene is TRBJ2-2, the V gene TRBV7-8, with D perhaps matching TRBD1 (6 bases). In germline, CDR1 is SGHVS, CDR2 FQNEAQ. CDR3 length: 16 amino acids. V lost 5 bases and J lost 2, with 15 bases in between.

The chain couples TRBV20-1 to TRBJ1-1, with a possible D match to TRBD1 (5 bases). This CDR3 comprises 11 residues. CDR1 DFQATT and CDR2 SNEGSKA come from the germline V gene (reference sequence). V was clipped by 5 bases and J by 8 bases, with 12 bases between them. CDR3 in amino acids: CSAVGPGEAFF. The DNA of the CDR3 is TGCAGTGCTGTGGGGCCGGGAGAAGCTTTCTTT.

This clonotype showed up many times. V and J are TRBV7-2 and TRBJ1-2; D gene uncertain. The V end was cut by 5 bases, the J end by 14 bases, with 15 bases between. The germline V gene encodes CDR1 SGHTA and CDR2 FQGNSA. This CDR3 has 11 residues. The CDR3 DNA sequence: TGTGCCAGCAGCCCGGACGGCGCGCTAACCTTC. Protein sequence: CASSPDGALTF.

The sample holds a few counts of this clonotype. The rearrangement joins TRBV4-1 to TRBJ1-5, with D perhaps matching TRBD1 (5 bases). Germline V gene lookup returns CDR1 MGHRA and CDR2 YSYEKL. The V end was cut by 0 bases, the J end by 5 bases, with 11 bases between. The CDR3 runs to 15 residues. Written as DNA, the CDR3 is TGCGCCAGCAGCCAAGAACGCGCAGGGTATCAGCCCCAGCATTTT. This encodes CASSQERAGYQPQHF.

Only one count was recorded for this clonotype. The V gene is TRBV10-3, the J gene TRBJ1-5, with D possibly being TRBD1 (5 bases). The V end was cut by 5 bases, the J end by 2 bases, with 13 bases between. The CDR3 is 15 amino acids. Looked up from germline, CDR1 is ENHRY and CDR2 is SYGVKD. CDR3 nucleotide sequence: TGTGCCATCAGTTTTACCAGGGCGGGCAATCAGCCCCAGCATTTT. Its translation is CAISFTRAGNQPQHF.

The chain links TRBV19 to TRBJ1-5, with D possibly being TRBD1 (6 bases). The CDR3 extends over 15 amino acids. CDR1 and CDR2 from the germline V gene are LNHDA and SQIVND (reference sequence). V was clipped by 5 bases and J by 7 bases, with 18 bases between them. The CDR3 DNA follows: TGTGCCAGTAGTGTTCTGGGGGCTTCGGGGCAGCCCCAGCATTTT. Encoded protein: CASSVLGASGQPQHF.

This clonotype was found a few times. The rearrangement joins TRBV14 to TRBJ2-5; perhaps TRBD1 as D (5 bases). The germline V gene has CDR1 SGHDN and CDR2 FVKESK. This CDR3 has 14 residues. V lost 0 bases and J lost 5, with 10 bases in between. CDR3 DNA sequence: TGTGCCAGCAGCCAAGATTGGGGCCCGGAGACCCAGTACTTC. The encoded protein is CASSQDWGPETQYF. Based on the CDR3 plus reference TRBV14 and TRBJ2-5, the full variable domain is EAGVTQFPSHSVIEKGQTVTLRCDPISGHDNLYWYRRVMGKEIKFLLHFVKESKQDESGMPNNRFLAERTGGTYSTLKVQPAELEDSGVYFCASSQDWGPETQYFGPGTRLLVL.

This clonotype was picked up a small number of times. The chain links TRBV20-1 to TRBJ1-5; 8 bases agree with TRBD1. The CDR3 runs to 14 residues. Trimming at V came to 3 bases and at J to 5 bases, leaving 6 bases not matched to a gene. Looked up from germline, CDR1 is DFQATT and CDR2 is SNEGSKA (reference sequence). CDR3 coding DNA: TGCAGTGCTAGTAGCGGACAGGGTTATCAGCCCCAGCATTTT. Its translation: CSASSGQGYQPQHF.

DNA for the CDR3: TGTGCCAGCAGTTTAAGGGTCCGCCGCTGGACCCAGTACTTC. The encoded protein is CASSLRVRRWTQYF. This chain connects TRBV12-3 or TRBV12-4 to TRBJ2-5; no clear D. V was clipped by 2 bases and J by 7 bases, with 14 bases between them. The CDR3 extends over 14 amino acids.

The genes are TRBV6-5 and TRBJ2-2; tentatively, D is TRBD1 (6 bases). Germline lookup yields CDR1 MNHEY and CDR2 SVGAGI. The germline V and J ends were trimmed by 2 bases and 2 bases, with 21 bases remaining between them. CDR3 size: 19 residues. CDR3: CASSYEPGQLRGNTGELFF. The CDR3 region has the DNA TGTGCCAGCAGTTACGAACCCGGACAGCTGAGGGGAAACACCGGGGAGCTGTTTTTT.

This chain joins TRBV4-2 and TRBJ2-7, with D possibly being TRBD1 (5 bases). CDR3 length: 16 amino acids. Germline CDR1 and CDR2: LGHNA and YNFKEQ. Trimming removed 0 bases at V and 5 bases at J, with 17 bases between. This CDR3 reads CASSQDDVFRAHEQYF. The CDR3, as DNA: TGTGCCAGCAGCCAAGACGATGTTTTCAGGGCCCACGAGCAGTACTTC.